This TCR beta chain was sequenced for a study of CD8+ T cells in alopecia areata. General observations from the study: Sequencing of scalp tissue also captures the resident alphabeta T cells of normal skin.

Sequencing used cDNA as its template, made by extracting RNA and reverse transcribing it. Assay: immunoSEQ multiplex PCR; the TCRdb copy retains only in-frame clones and omits some. The sample has over 150,000 clones, around 50% seen once. About this clone itself: Its antigen is as yet unknown.

Trimming cost V 6 bases and J 1 base; bases outside gene matches: 8. CDR1 is KGHSH and CDR2 is LQKENI in the germline V gene. The CDR3 runs 15 residues. The rearrangement joins TRBV18 to TRBJ1-1, with 7 bases identical to TRBD1. The sequence came from a human donor with alopecia areata. Sequenced material: CD4+ T cells sorted from blood, taken at week 0. The DNA for the CDR3 is TGTGCCAGCTCGATGAACAGGGGCCAGAACACTGAAGCTTTCTTT. Translated, it gives CASSMNRGQNTEAFF.